Below are 31 T cell receptor beta chains sequenced from a single sample in a study of CD8+ T cells in alopecia areata. Reverse transcribed after extraction, RNA yielded cDNA as the sequencing template. Clones were sequenced by immunoSEQ multiplex PCR, and TCRdb holds only the in-frame ones, with some missing. The table lists roughly 100,000 clones, 55% of them singletons. The material sequenced was CD4+ T cells sorted from blood. The receptor source for this set is a human donor in good health.

The table lists this clone with a few counts. The chain recombines TRBV5-1 with TRBJ2-2, with D possibly being TRBD2 (6 bases). The length of the CDR3 is 15 residues. Germline V gene sequence: CDR1 SGHRS, CDR2 YFSETQ. The V gene lost 5 bases and the J gene lost 0 bases, with 11 bases spanning the gap. The CDR3 spells CASRQTRSNTGELFF. The CDR3 bases are TGCGCCAGCAGACAGACTAGATCGAACACCGGGGAGCTGTTTTTT.

The DNA for the CDR3 is TGTGCCTGGAGTGCCCGTTGGGGGAGGGCAACTAATGAAAAACTGTTTTTT. Amino acids: CAWSARWGRATNEKLFF. V gene TRBV30 combines with J gene TRBJ1-4, with D possibly being TRBD1 (5 bases). Deletions cut 1 base from V and 0 bases from J, with 15 bases between. CDR3 size: 17 residues. Germline values: CDR1 GTSNPN, CDR2 SVGIG (reference sequence).

The J gene is TRBJ2-3, the V gene TRBV7-2; 10 bases match TRBD2. J lost 3 bases, V lost 5 bases, and 8 bases had no gene match. Germline V gene data show CDR1 as SGHTA and CDR2 as FQGNSA. The CDR3 consists of 16 residues. CDR3 in amino acids: CASSASGGVRTDTQYF. In DNA, the CDR3 is TGTGCCAGCAGCGCTAGCGGGGGTGTCCGAACAGATACGCAGTATTTT.

J is TRBJ1-4 and V is TRBV30; D not certain. Germline V CDR1 and CDR2: GTSNPN, SVGIG (reference sequence). CDR3 size: 15 residues. V dropped 3 bases and J dropped 0 bases, with 11 bases sitting between them. CDR3: CAWSTKGTTNEKLFF. Written as DNA, the CDR3 is TGTGCCTGGAGCACAAAGGGTACAACTAATGAAAAACTGTTTTTT.

The count of this clone is one. This chain joins TRBV2 and TRBJ1-5; unclear D gene. V shed 3 bases and J shed 0 bases, with 9 bases lying between them. The CDR3 spans 15 residues. Germline CDR1 and CDR2: SNHLY and FYNNEI. CDR3 sequence (DNA): TGTGCCAGCAGTGAGGCAGGAGCTAGCAATCAGCCCCAGCATTTT. This codes for CASSEAGASNQPQHF.

This CDR3 is CASSSSNDEQYF. The CDR3 DNA reads as TGTGCCAGCAGTTCGTCTAACGACGAGCAGTACTTC. V usage is TRBV28 and J usage is TRBJ2-7; D unclear. Per the germline V gene, CDR1 is MDHEN and CDR2 is SYDVKM. The CDR3 consists of 12 residues. Trimming cost V 4 bases and J 5 bases, with 9 bases left between them.

CDR3 loop: CASSPGIRGTEAFF. The CDR3 DNA sequence: TGCGCCAGCAGCCCGGGCATCCGGGGCACTGAAGCTTTCTTT. The rearrangement uses TRBV5-1 and TRBJ1-1, with unresolved D. V was pared by 4 bases and J by 4 bases, with 14 bases between. CDR1 is SGHRS and CDR2 is YFSETQ in the germline V gene. This CDR3 is built from 14 residues.

This clone was observed a few times. The chain carries TRBV5-6 and TRBJ1-6; D is perhaps TRBD1 (6 bases). Germline CDR1 SGHDT, CDR2 YYEEEE. This CDR3 comprises 14 residues. V lost 4 bases, J lost 6 bases, and 11 bases lay in between. Here the CDR3 DNA reads TGTGCCAGCAGCCGCGGACAGCCTAATTCACCCCTCCACTTT. It encodes CASSRGQPNSPLHF.

The chain is built from TRBV28 and TRBJ1-6; a possible D gene is TRBD1 (6 bases). V gave up 6 bases and J gave up 1 base, with 10 bases separating them. This CDR3 has 15 amino acids. The germline CDR1 and CDR2 sequences are MDHEN and SYDVKM. CDR3 region: CASSQGSSYNSPLHF. The CDR3 region has the DNA TGTGCCAGCAGCCAGGGGAGTTCCTATAATTCACCCCTCCACTTT.

V gene TRBV29-1 combines with J gene TRBJ1-1, with TRBD1 as a possible D gene (5 bases). The CDR3 has 13 amino acids. Deletions cut 6 bases from V and 3 bases from J, with 14 bases between. Germline V gene sequence: CDR1 SQVTM, CDR2 ANQGSEA. CDR3 coding DNA: TGCAGCGTCCCCCCAAGGGGTGACACTGAAGCTTTCTTT. The encoded protein is CSVPPRGDTEAFF. Drawing the rest from reference TRBV29-1 and TRBJ1-1, the complete variable domain is SAVISQKPSRDICQRGTSLTIQCQVDSQVTMMFWYRQQPGQSLTLIATANQGSEATYESGFVIDKFPISRPNLTFSTLTVSNMSPEDSSIYLCSVPPRGDTEAFFGQGTRLTVV.

The gene calls are TRBV28 and TRBJ2-1; D is unclear. The germline gives CDR1 MDHEN, CDR2 SYDVKM. The ends were cut back, 5 bases at V and 5 bases at J, with 10 bases in the middle. There are 13 residues in the CDR3. CDR3 nucleotide sequence: TGTGCCAGCAGTCCCCACGAACACAATGAGCAGTTCTTC. Protein product: CASSPHEHNEQFF.

The chain joins TRBV29-1 to TRBJ1-4; D perhaps matches TRBD1 (5 bases). With 6 bases removed from V and 8 bases from J, the gap between germline ends came to 13 bases. The germline CDR1 and CDR2 sequences are SQVTM and ANQGSEA. The CDR3 runs to 12 residues. Here the CDR3 DNA reads TGCAGCGTGGCTTGGCCAGGGGAAAAACTGTTTTTT. Amino acids: CSVAWPGEKLFF.

This chain joins TRBV5-1 and TRBJ2-7; TRBD2 aligns across 8 bases. V lost 2 bases to trimming and J lost 0 bases; unmatched junction nucleotides: 10. The CDR3 extends over 17 amino acids. CDR1 SGHRS and CDR2 YFSETQ come from the germline V gene. This CDR3 is CASSLPGVAGPSYEQYF. In nucleotides, the CDR3 is TGCGCCAGCAGCTTACCCGGGGTAGCGGGGCCCTCCTACGAGCAGTACTTC.

The J gene is TRBJ1-4, the V gene TRBV29-1; no definite D call. The CDR3 contains 15 residues. The V and J ends lost 6 bases and 5 bases respectively, with 19 bases between them. Germline V lookup: CDR1 SQVTM, CDR2 ANQGSEA. In nucleotides, the CDR3 is TGCAGCGTCATGTGGCGTAGGAGGAGGAATGAAAAACTGTTTTTT. This gives the protein CSVMWRRRRNEKLFF. Full variable domain (outside the CDR3, taken from reference TRBV29-1 and TRBJ1-4): SAVISQKPSRDICQRGTSLTIQCQVDSQVTMMFWYRQQPGQSLTLIATANQGSEATYESGFVIDKFPISRPNLTFSTLTVSNMSPEDSSIYLCSVMWRRRRNEKLFFGSGTQLSVL.

The V and J genes are TRBV5-1 and TRBJ1-1; perhaps TRBD1 as D (6 bases). Trimming took 0 bases from V and 5 from J, leaving 17 bases between them. The germline CDR1 and CDR2 sequences are SGHRS and YFSETQ. The CDR3 totals 16 residues. The CDR3 protein is CASSLANRVKGTEAFF. The CDR3 nucleotides are TGCGCCAGCAGCTTGGCCAACAGGGTAAAGGGGACTGAAGCTTTCTTT.

A few counts support this clone. The chain carries TRBV4-2 and TRBJ2-2; D unresolved. The CDR3 length is 14 residues. V dropped 2 bases and J dropped 0 bases, with 4 bases sitting between them. Germline CDR1 is LGHNA and CDR2 is YNFKEQ. CDR3: CASSQNANTGELFF. In DNA form, the CDR3 reads TGTGCCAGCAGCCAAAATGCGAACACCGGGGAGCTGTTTTTT.

As for this clone: Other DNA sequences from this sample encode an identical CDR3 as well. The chain carries TRBV30 and TRBJ2-5, with 10 nucleotides matching TRBD1. The CDR3 totals 13 residues. The J segment lost 2 bases and the V segment lost 5 bases, leaving 2 bases of the junction unmatched. Per germline, CDR1 GTSNPN and CDR2 SVGIG (reference sequence). The DNA for the CDR3 is TGTGCCTGGGACAGGGGGCCTCAAGAGACCCAGTACTTC. It translates to CAWDRGPQETQYF.

The CDR3 DNA is TGTGCCTGGAGTGTATTTCTCCTTTACAATGAGCAGTTCTTC. The encoded protein is CAWSVFLLYNEQFF. The chain carries TRBV30 and TRBJ2-1; D is uncertain. V lost 0 bases, J lost 4 bases, and 10 bases lay in between. Germline V CDR1 and CDR2: GTSNPN, SVGIG (reference sequence). This CDR3 is built from 14 residues.

This clone was observed a single time. The chain links TRBV7-9 to TRBJ1-4, with D unclear. This CDR3 is built from 14 residues. CDR1 and CDR2 from the germline V gene are SEHNR and FQNEAQ (reference sequence). The V end was cut by 6 bases, the J end by 4 bases, with 12 bases between. CDR3 in DNA: TGTGCCAGCAGTTCAGGTTTCGATAATGAAAAACTGTTTTTT. Protein sequence: CASSSGFDNEKLFF. The whole variable domain, remainder taken from reference TRBV7-9 and TRBJ1-4, is DTGVSQNPRHKITKRGQNVTFRCDPISEHNRLYWYRQTLGQGPEFLTYFQNEAQLEKSRLLSDRFSAERPKGSFSTLEIQRTEQGDSAMYLCASSSGFDNEKLFFGSGTQLSVL.

The chain couples TRBV6-5 to TRBJ1-5; D call uncertain. The CDR3 loop spans 13 amino acids. Germline CDR1 and CDR2: MNHEY and SVGAGI. V was shortened by 9 bases and J by 4 bases, with 13 bases between the two germline ends. The CDR3 DNA sequence: TGTGCCAGTGGTAGGGTCTTTAATCAGCCCCAGCATTTT. This gives the protein CASGRVFNQPQHF.

This clone is judged medium-sized. The gene calls are TRBV7-9 and TRBJ2-2, with D perhaps TRBD2 (6 bases). With 1 base removed from V and 4 bases from J, the gap between germline ends came to 22 bases. The CDR3 is 19 residues long. CDR1 is SEHNR, CDR2 FQNEAQ, per germline (reference sequence). In DNA, the CDR3 is TGTGCCAGCAGCTTAGATGGCTACATGGTCGCCGGGAGCACCGGGGAGCTGTTTTTT. Encoded protein: CASSLDGYMVAGSTGELFF.

This clone was counted between two and nine times. This chain connects TRBV29-1 to TRBJ2-5; TRBD2 is a possible D gene (7 bases). The V end was cut by 4 bases, the J end by 4 bases, with 16 bases between. This CDR3 has 14 amino acids. The germline V gene has CDR1 SQVTM and CDR2 ANQGSEA. CDR3 nucleotides: TGCAGCGTTGGAATAGGACTAGGGGGAGAGACCCAGTACTTC. Amino acid sequence: CSVGIGLGGETQYF.

The chain couples TRBV7-2 to TRBJ2-7; a possible D gene is TRBD2 (5 bases). The V end was cut by 4 bases, the J end by 7 bases, with 11 bases between. The CDR3 runs to 12 residues. From germline, CDR1 is SGHTA and CDR2 FQGNSA. CDR3 loop: CASSSVGVEQYF. In nucleotides, the CDR3 is TGTGCCAGCAGCTCCGTCGGGGTAGAGCAGTACTTC.

This chain connects TRBV4-3 to TRBJ2-4; possible D gene TRBD2, 5 bases. Germline-derived CDR1 and CDR2 are LGHNA and YSLEER. This CDR3 has 15 amino acids. The ends were cut back, 4 bases at V and 6 bases at J, with 16 bases in the middle. CDR3 sequence (DNA): TGCGCCAGCAGCCGAAGCTCATCGGCGGGAAACATTCAGTACTTC. This translates into CASSRSSSAGNIQYF.

The V and J genes are TRBV27 and TRBJ1-1; no clear D gene. CDR3 length: 14 amino acids. The germline CDR1 and CDR2 sequences are MNHEY and SMNVEV (reference sequence). Trimming removed 7 bases from V and 0 bases from J, with 12 bases in between. CDR3 region: CASMRPEMNTEAFF. CDR3 bases: TGTGCCAGCATGAGGCCGGAGATGAACACTGAAGCTTTCTTT.

This chain uses TRBV7-9 with TRBJ1-2; TRBD1 aligns across 8 bases. Germline CDR1 reads SEHNR; CDR2 reads FQNEAQ (reference sequence). This CDR3 spans 13 amino acids. V was clipped by 4 bases and J by 4 bases; unmatched bases: 2. CDR3 amino acids: CASSSDRVYGYTF. The CDR3 coding sequence is TGTGCCAGCAGCTCGGACAGGGTCTATGGCTACACCTTC. The whole variable domain, remainder taken from reference TRBV7-9 and TRBJ1-2, is DTGVSQNPRHKITKRGQNVTFRCDPISEHNRLYWYRQTLGQGPEFLTYFQNEAQLEKSRLLSDRFSAERPKGSFSTLEIQRTEQGDSAMYLCASSSDRVYGYTFGSGTRLTVV.

This clone has a single count. The V and J genes are TRBV6-6 and TRBJ2-5, with 11 positions matching TRBD2. The germline CDR1 and CDR2 sequences are MNHNY and SVGAGI (reference sequence). V was clipped by 11 bases and J by 5 bases; unmatched bases: 7. CDR3 size: 13 residues. As DNA, the CDR3 is TGTGCCGGAGGACTAGCGGGTAGGGAGACCCAGTACTTC. Translated, it gives CAGGLAGRETQYF.

The rearrangement uses TRBV1 and TRBJ1-2; no check of the table's D call, TRBD1, against the DNA was made. TRBV1 is marked as a pseudogene. This CDR3 contains 15 residues. The CDR3 is CTSSQDKGLIRGYTF. CDR3 coding DNA: TGCACCAGCAGCCAAGATAAGGGGCTGATCCGCGGCTACACCTTC.

V is TRBV2 and J is TRBJ2-1; TRBD1 matches 7 bases. Germline CDR1 SNHLY, CDR2 FYNNEI. V trimming: 7 bases; J trimming: 5 bases; junction bases outside the gene matches: 8. The CDR3 consists of 14 residues. The CDR3 loop is CASKEQGTDNEQFF. In nucleotides, the CDR3 is TGTGCCAGCAAGGAACAGGGGACCGACAATGAGCAGTTCTTC.

The chain combines TRBV9 with TRBJ1-6, with 7 bases identical to TRBD1. CDR1 SGDLS and CDR2 YYNGEE come from the germline V gene. This CDR3 has 15 residues. V lost 0 bases and J lost 8; bases outside the gene matches: 5. The chain's CDR3 is CASSVARQGDSPLHF. The DNA for the CDR3 is TGTGCCAGCAGCGTAGCTAGGCAGGGGGATTCACCCCTCCACTTT.

V gene TRBV29-1 combines with J gene TRBJ1-2; weak D call: TRBD1 (6 bases). There are 14 residues in the CDR3. The germline V and J ends were trimmed by 6 bases and 7 bases, with 21 bases remaining between them. In germline, CDR1 is SQVTM, CDR2 ANQGSEA. CDR3 sequence reads: CSVVSGTRAFGYTF. In DNA, the CDR3 is TGCAGCGTCGTATCCGGGACACGGGCTTTTGGCTACACCTTC. The complete variable domain, with remaining parts taken from reference TRBV29-1 and TRBJ1-2, reads SAVISQKPSRDICQRGTSLTIQCQVDSQVTMMFWYRQQPGQSLTLIATANQGSEATYESGFVIDKFPISRPNLTFSTLTVSNMSPEDSSIYLCSVVSGTRAFGYTFGSGTRLTVV.